Shown below are 8 T cell receptor beta chains from a single sample sequenced in a study of cytomegalovirus exposure and HLA in healthy donors. Researchers ran the PCR with 60 Vbeta and 13 Jbeta primers. Clones were sequenced by immunoSEQ multiplex PCR, and TCRdb holds only the in-frame ones, with some missing. The sample includes 150,000 or so clones, around 80% of them seen just once. Sequenced input: PBMCs. These receptors all come from a woman aged 45-65 years in good health and CMV-seropositive.

The V gene is TRBV7-9, the J gene TRBJ2-1; 8 nucleotides match TRBD2. The CDR3 is 12 amino acids. The V and J ends lost 2 bases and 12 bases, in that order; junction bases with no gene match: 3. Germline assignment: CDR1 SEHNR and CDR2 FQNEAQ (reference sequence). The CDR3 sequence is CASSLLAGRQFF. CDR3 sequence (DNA): TGTGCCAGCAGCTTACTAGCGGGCCGGCAGTTCTTC. Using reference TRBV7-9 and TRBJ2-1 for the parts outside the CDR3, the full variable domain is DTGVSQNPRHKITKRGQNVTFRCDPISEHNRLYWYRQTLGQGPEFLTYFQNEAQLEKSRLLSDRFSAERPKGSFSTLEIQRTEQGDSAMYLCASSLLAGRQFFGPGTRLTVL.

The chain uses TRBV28 and TRBJ2-5; 11 positions match TRBD2. The CDR3 has 15 residues. V gave up 7 bases and J gave up 5 bases; unmatched junction bases: 9. CDR1 and CDR2 from the germline V gene are MDHEN and SYDVKM. The CDR3 DNA reads as TGTGCCAGCAAGGTGCTAGCGGGAGGCCTGGAGACCCAGTACTTC. Translated, it gives CASKVLAGGLETQYF.

This clone was observed a few times. The gene calls are TRBV2 and TRBJ1-3; TRBD1 matches 9 bases. Germline V gene sequence: CDR1 SNHLY, CDR2 FYNNEI. Trimming took 9 bases from V and 6 from J; bases not matched to a gene: 9. This CDR3 is 14 amino acids long. CDR3 DNA sequence: TGTGCCAGAAGGGACAGGGAGGCTGAAAACACCATATATTTT. Protein: CARRDREAENTIYF.

This clone came up once. This sequence joins TRBV9 and TRBJ1-4; D perhaps matches TRBD1 (5 bases). Germline V CDR1 and CDR2: SGDLS, YYNGEE. The CDR3 consists of 18 residues. Deletions cut 4 bases from V and 2 bases from J, with 21 bases between. CDR3 in amino acids: CASSPDRLPPITNEKLFF. CDR3 in DNA: TGTGCCAGCAGCCCTGACAGACTCCCACCCATCACTAATGAAAAACTGTTTTTT.

This sequence joins TRBV7-3 and TRBJ1-4; D gene ambiguous. The germline CDR1 and CDR2 sequences are SGHTA and FQGTGA. With 6 bases removed from V and 0 bases from J, the gap between germline ends came to 17 bases. This CDR3 region has 17 residues. In nucleotides, the CDR3 is TGTGCCAGCAGTTCAAGTTCAAACTTTGCAACTAATGAAAAACTGTTTTTT. Its protein is CASSSSSNFATNEKLFF. Combining the CDR3 with reference TRBV7-3 and TRBJ1-4 gives the whole variable domain GAGVSQTPSNKVTEKGKYVELRCDPISGHTALYWYRQSLGQGPEFLIYFQGTGAADDSGLPNDRFFAVRPEGSVSTLKIQRTERGDSAVYLCASSSSSNFATNEKLFFGSGTQLSVL.

The gene calls are TRBV7-9 and TRBJ2-3; 12 bases are a match to TRBD2. CDR3 size: 16 residues. Per germline, CDR1 SEHNR and CDR2 FQNEAQ (reference sequence). The J segment lost 4 bases and the V segment lost 5 bases, leaving 7 bases of the junction unmatched. CDR3 region: CASSPLLAGGPDTQYF. CDR3 in DNA: TGTGCCAGCAGCCCCTTACTAGCGGGGGGCCCAGATACGCAGTATTTT. Combining the CDR3 with reference TRBV7-9 and TRBJ2-3 gives the whole variable domain DTGVSQNPRHKITKRGQNVTFRCDPISEHNRLYWYRQTLGQGPEFLTYFQNEAQLEKSRLLSDRFSAERPKGSFSTLEIQRTEQGDSAMYLCASSPLLAGGPDTQYFGPGTRLTVL.

This rearrangement joins TRBV19 to TRBJ2-2, with 12 bases lining up with TRBD2. CDR1 is LNHDA, CDR2 SQIVND, per germline (reference sequence). J gave up 3 bases and V 9 bases, and 5 bases lay outside the gene matches. This CDR3 contains 15 residues. CDR3 loop: CASTLAGGYTGELFF. DNA of the CDR3: TGTGCCAGCACCCTAGCGGGAGGGTACACCGGGGAGCTGTTTTTT.

The chain couples TRBV14 to TRBJ2-7, with a possible D match to TRBD1 (5 bases). CDR1 SGHDN and CDR2 FVKESK come from the germline V gene. V was pared by 1 base and J by 3 bases, with 13 bases between. The CDR3 covers 15 residues. Written as DNA, the CDR3 is TGTGCCAGCAGCCAAGTGGCAGGGTTTCACTACGAGCAGTACTTC. Its translation is CASSQVAGFHYEQYF.